This entry features one TCR beta chain sequence. Its antigen is currently unknown. The sample is drawn from a study of Graves' ophthalmopathy and Graves' hyperthyroidism. Background on the study: Ahead of any treatment, peripheral blood was obtained at the initial diagnosis.

Whole-study results and caveats: Stable hyperthyroidism and ophthalmopathy were told apart by a 13-signature model, which achieved just over 85% sensitivity and approximately 82% specificity.

RNA served as the template for amplifying TCR beta CDR3 regions. First-round RT-PCR used HTBI primers; second-round multiplex PCR followed. TCRdb fed the multiplex PCR reads into MiXCR, producing one record per CDR3 protein. The sample contains almost 750,000 distinct CDR3 sequences, 35% to 50% of which appear only once. Trimming removed 3 bases at V and 2 bases at J, with 19 bases between. The CDR3 covers 16 residues. In germline, CDR1 is SQVTM, CDR2 ANQGSEA. Isolation of PBMCs was performed using about 9 ml of fresh peripheral blood. The rearrangement uses TRBV29-1 and TRBJ2-5, with a weak D call TRBD1 (6 bases). The sequenced material came from peripheral blood. This TCR was recovered from an adult man with Graves' ophthalmopathy. CDR3 sequence (DNA): TGCAGCGTTGATCCCAGGGGTTGGCAGGATCAAGAGACCCAGTACTTC. It codes for CSVDPRGWQDQETQYF. The variable domain in full, with the rest retrieved from reference TRBV29-1 and TRBJ2-5, is SAVISQKPSRDICQRGTSLTIQCQVDSQVTMMFWYRQQPGQSLTLIATANQGSEATYESGFVIDKFPISRPNLTFSTLTVSNMSPEDSSIYLCSVDPRGWQDQETQYFGPGTRLLVL.